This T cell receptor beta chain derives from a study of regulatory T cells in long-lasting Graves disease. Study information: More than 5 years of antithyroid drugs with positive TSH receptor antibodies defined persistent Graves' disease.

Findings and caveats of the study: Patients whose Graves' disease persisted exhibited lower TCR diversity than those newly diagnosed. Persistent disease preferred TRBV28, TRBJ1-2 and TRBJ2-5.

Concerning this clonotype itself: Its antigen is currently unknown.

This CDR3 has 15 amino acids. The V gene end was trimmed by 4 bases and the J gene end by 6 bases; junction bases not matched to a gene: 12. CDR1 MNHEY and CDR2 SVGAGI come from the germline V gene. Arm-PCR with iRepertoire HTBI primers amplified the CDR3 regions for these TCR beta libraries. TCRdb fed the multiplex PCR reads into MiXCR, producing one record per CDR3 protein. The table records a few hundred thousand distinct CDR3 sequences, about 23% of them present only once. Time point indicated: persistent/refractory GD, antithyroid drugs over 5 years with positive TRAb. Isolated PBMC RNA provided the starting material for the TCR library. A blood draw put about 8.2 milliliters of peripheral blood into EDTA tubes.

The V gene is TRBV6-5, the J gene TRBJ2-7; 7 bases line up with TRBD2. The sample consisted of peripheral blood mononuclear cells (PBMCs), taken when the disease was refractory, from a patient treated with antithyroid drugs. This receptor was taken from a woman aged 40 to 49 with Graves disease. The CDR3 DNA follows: TGTGCCAGCAGTTCCCCCTGGGAGGGATGGAGCGAGCAGTACTTC. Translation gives CASSSPWEGWSEQYF.